This T cell receptor beta chain was captured by sequencing in a study of blood T cell repertoires in COVID-19. Study at large: COVID-19 samples from acute and convalescent phases originated in the United States, Italy and Spain. Sources were T cells, B-cell-depleted T cells, or PBMCs; the material itself was cDNA or gDNA.

Researchers sorted participants into cohorts using their self-reported clinical history. The method was immunoSEQ multiplex PCR; TCRdb's version includes in-frame clones alone and lacks a portion of them. The sample has about 160,000 clones, about 85% seen once. This CDR3 is built from 15 residues. After removal of 1 base from V and 4 bases from J, the junction contained 6 bases not matched to a gene. Germline loops: CDR1 SGHDN, CDR2 FVKESK. The sequenced sample consisted of PBMCs or T cells enriched from blood (not recorded which). The V call is TRBV14, the J call TRBJ1-2; TRBD1 matches at 7 bases. The receptor's source is a woman aged 40 to 50 with acute COVID-19. This CDR3 reads CASSQGQGIAYGYTF. CDR3 DNA: TGTGCCAGCAGCCAAGGACAGGGAATTGCCTATGGCTACACCTTC.